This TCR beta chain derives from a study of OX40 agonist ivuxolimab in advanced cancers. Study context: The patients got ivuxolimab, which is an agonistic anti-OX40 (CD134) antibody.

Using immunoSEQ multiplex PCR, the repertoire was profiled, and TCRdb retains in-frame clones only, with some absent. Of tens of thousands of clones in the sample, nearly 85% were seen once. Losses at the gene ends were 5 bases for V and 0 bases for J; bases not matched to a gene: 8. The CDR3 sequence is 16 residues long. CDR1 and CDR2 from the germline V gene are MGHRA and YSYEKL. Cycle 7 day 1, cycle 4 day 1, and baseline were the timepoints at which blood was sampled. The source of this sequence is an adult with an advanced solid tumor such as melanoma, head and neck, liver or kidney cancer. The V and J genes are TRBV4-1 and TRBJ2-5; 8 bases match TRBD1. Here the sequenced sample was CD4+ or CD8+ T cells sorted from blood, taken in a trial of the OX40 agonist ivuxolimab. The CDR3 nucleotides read TGCGCCAGCAGCGAGGGGTACAGGGGGTACCAAGAGACCCAGTACTTC. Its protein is CASSEGYRGYQETQYF.